Listed below are T cell receptor delta chains from one sample, sequenced in a study of delta chains in infants with herpesvirus infections. TCRdb reanalysed the RT-PCR reads with CATT. This sample yields a few hundred delta-chain clones, of which less than 75% are seen a single time; 20% to 30% belongs to the top ten. The sample in question was peripheral blood, obtained at time point 4 of longitudinal follow-up. Receptor source: a human donor who was a Ugandan infant, either HIV-exposed or HIV-unexposed (not recorded which). CDR3s leave out the opening cysteine and the closing phenylalanine or tryptophan. Not all rows give a size; the values are once, few, many and, for expanded clones, a class.

J gene: TRDJ3
V gene: TRDV2
clone size: .
CDR3 protein: ACDELGDTGSWDTRQMF

J gene: TRDJ1
V gene: TRDV1
clone size: large
CDR3 protein: ALGELDSRLRYARVKLI

J gene: TRDJ1
V gene: TRDV2
clone size: .
CDR3 protein: ACEKLLGDTGYTDKLI

J gene: TRDJ1
V gene: TRDV1
clone size: .
CDR3 protein: ALGELPTSWGNPLYTDKLI

J gene: TRDJ1
V gene: TRDV2
clone size: .
CDR3 protein: ACDPATRTDKLI

J gene: TRDJ1
V gene: TRDV1
clone size: hyperexpanded
CDR3 protein: ALGDLWAFLVTGGSYGYTDKLI

J gene: TRDJ1
V gene: TRDV1
clone size: large
CDR3 protein: ALGELPQAFLQGYADKLI

J gene: TRDJ1
V gene: TRDV3
clone size: few
CDR3 protein: AFYPLSSLYTGGYFPTIPYTDKLI

J gene: TRDJ1
V gene: TRDV2
clone size: large
CDR3 protein: ACDTVLGDTTDKLI

J gene: TRDJ1
V gene: TRDV1
clone size: large
CDR3 protein: ALGEPLPSFFSCWGILYTDKLI

J gene: TRDJ1
V gene: TRDV1
clone size: large
CDR3 protein: ALGDRNSFLHLTVLGDTHTDKLI

J gene: TRDJ2
V gene: TRDV1
clone size: large
CDR3 protein: ALETPRRRGDWGILAVWTAQLF

J gene: TRDJ1
V gene: TRDV1
clone size: large
CDR3 protein: ALGEKRLLLSVGKLI

J gene: TRDJ1
V gene: TRDV1
clone size: hyperexpanded
CDR3 protein: ALGTLGTWGSVDKLI

J gene: TRDJ2
V gene: TRDV3
clone size: large
CDR3 protein: AFNPTQSYSGDVRPALTAQLF

J gene: TRDJ3
V gene: TRDV2
clone size: .
CDR3 protein: ACDTAEPSSWDTRQMF

J gene: TRDJ1
V gene: TRDV2
clone size: .
CDR3 protein: ACDLLGDTVGTDKPI

J gene: TRDJ2
V gene: TRDV2
clone size: .
CDR3 protein: ACDPARLGDTPAQLF

J gene: TRDJ1
V gene: TRDV1
clone size: large
CDR3 protein: ALGEPPLPTWGIGMADKLI

J gene: TRDJ1
V gene: TRDV1
clone size: large
CDR3 protein: ALGEQQGLPWFSIYKLI

J gene: TRDJ1
V gene: TRDV2
clone size: few
CDR3 protein: ACDVLGDTTDKLI

J gene: TRDJ1
V gene: TRDV2
clone size: .
CDR3 protein: ACDELGDTDKLI

J gene: TRDJ1
V gene: TRAV29/DV5
clone size: hyperexpanded
CDR3 protein: AASVDIPKRWGTGVSI

J gene: TRDJ1
V gene: TRDV1
clone size: .
CDR3 protein: ALGPPAFLRWGTHSFTDKLI

J gene: TRDJ1
V gene: TRDV1
clone size: .
CDR3 protein: ALGDLRATVGTRLI

J gene: TRDJ1
V gene: TRDV1
clone size: large
CDR3 protein: ALGNLLVGTGGCYTDKLI

J gene: TRDJ1
V gene: TRDV1
clone size: large
CDR3 protein: ALGELEAFLPYWGIHYDKLI

J gene: TRDJ3
V gene: TRDV2
clone size: .
CDR3 protein: ACDVLGDSGSWDTRQMF

J gene: TRDJ1
V gene: TRDV1
clone size: large
CDR3 protein: ALGEAGGYDTDKLI

J gene: TRDJ3
V gene: TRDV2
clone size: .
CDR3 protein: ACDTVRTGGLDSWDTRQMF

J gene: TRDJ2
V gene: TRDV1
clone size: large
CDR3 protein: ALGQGVPTWGNRYTAQLF

J gene: TRDJ3
V gene: TRDV2
clone size: .
CDR3 protein: ACDTLSGGYGTWDTRQMF

J gene: TRDJ1
V gene: TRDV3
clone size: .
CDR3 protein: ASSYPTHTGGYGNTDKLI